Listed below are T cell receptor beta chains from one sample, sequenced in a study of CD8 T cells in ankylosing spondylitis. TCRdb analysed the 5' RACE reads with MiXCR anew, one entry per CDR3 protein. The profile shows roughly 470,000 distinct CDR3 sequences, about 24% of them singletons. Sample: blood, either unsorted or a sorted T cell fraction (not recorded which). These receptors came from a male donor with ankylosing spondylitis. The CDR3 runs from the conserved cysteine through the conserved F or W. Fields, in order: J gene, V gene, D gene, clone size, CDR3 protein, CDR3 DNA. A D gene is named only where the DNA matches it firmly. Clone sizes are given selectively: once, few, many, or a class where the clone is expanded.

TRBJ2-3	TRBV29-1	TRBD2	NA	CSVESGRAATDTQYF	TGCAGCGTTGAATCGGGGAGGGCTGCCACAGATACGCAGTATTTT
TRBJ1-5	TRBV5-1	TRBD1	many	CASSLAPGQHNQPQHF	TGCGCCAGCAGCTTGGCCCCGGGACAGCACAATCAGCCCCAGCATTTT
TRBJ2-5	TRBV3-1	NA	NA	CPSSPIGTPTQYF	TGTCCCAGCAGCCCCATCGGGACCCCGACCCAGTACTTC
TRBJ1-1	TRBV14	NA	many	CASSQSASGTEAFF	TGTGCCAGCAGCCAAAGTGCAAGCGGGACTGAAGCTTTCTTT
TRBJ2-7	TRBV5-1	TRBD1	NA	CASSFGQGIYEQYF	TGCGCCAGCAGCTTCGGACAGGGAATCTACGAGCAGTACTTC
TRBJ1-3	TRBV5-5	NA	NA	CASSPGPSSSGNTIYF	TGTGCCAGCAGCCCCGGACCCTCGAGCTCTGGAAACACCATATATTTT
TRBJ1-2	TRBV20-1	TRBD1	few	CSARTDRVYGYTF	TGCAGTGCTAGAACCGACAGGGTCTATGGCTACACCTTC
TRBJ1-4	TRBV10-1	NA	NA	CASSRTTNEKLFF	TGCGCCAGCAGCAGGACAACTAATGAAAAACTGTTTTTT
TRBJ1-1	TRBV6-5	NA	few	CASSYDRNTEAFF	TGTGCCAGCAGTTATGACAGGAACACTGAAGCTTTCTTT
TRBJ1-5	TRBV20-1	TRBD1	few	CSAKDRGWQPQHF	TGCAGTGCAAAAGACAGGGGATGGCAGCCCCAGCATTTT
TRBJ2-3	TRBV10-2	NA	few	CASSPSGTSTDTQYF	TGCGCCAGCAGCCCCAGCGGAACTAGCACAGATACGCAGTATTTT
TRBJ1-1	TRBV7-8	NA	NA	CASSSQGLDTEAFF	TGTGCCAGCAGCTCACAGGGATTGGACACTGAAGCTTTCTTT
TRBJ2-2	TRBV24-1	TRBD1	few	CATRDSLAGELFF	TGTGCCACTAGGGACAGCTTGGCCGGGGAGCTGTTTTTT
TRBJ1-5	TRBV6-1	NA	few	CASSEASGGRQPQHF	TGTGCCAGCAGTGAAGCGAGTGGTGGCAGACAGCCCCAGCATTTT
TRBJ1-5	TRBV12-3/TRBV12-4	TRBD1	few	CASRTGGNNQPQHF	TGTGCCAGCAGAACAGGGGGCAACAATCAGCCCCAGCATTTT
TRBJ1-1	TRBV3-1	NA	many	CASSQEGEQGFF	TGTGCCAGCAGCCAAGAAGGGGAACAGGGTTTCTTT
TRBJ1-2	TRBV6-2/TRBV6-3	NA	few	CASSYVDSYYGYTF	TGTGCCAGCAGTTACGTGGACAGTTACTATGGCTACACCTTC
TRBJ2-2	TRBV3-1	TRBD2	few	CASSQSSGSGTGELFF	TGTGCCAGCAGCCAATCTAGCGGGAGTGGAACCGGGGAGCTGTTTTTT
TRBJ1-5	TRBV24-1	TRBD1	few	CATSDANRGQQPQHF	TGTGCCACCAGTGATGCGAACAGGGGGCAACAGCCCCAGCATTTT
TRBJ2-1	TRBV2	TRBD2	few	CASSARTSAVYNEQFF	TGTGCCAGCAGTGCCCGGACTAGCGCTGTGTACAATGAGCAGTTCTTC
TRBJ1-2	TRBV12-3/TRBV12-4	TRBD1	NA	CASSSVGRGHGYTF	TGTGCCAGCAGTTCGGTGGGCAGGGGGCATGGCTACACCTTC
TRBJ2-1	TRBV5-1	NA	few	CASSLDGNNNEQFF	TGCGCCAGCAGCTTGGACGGGAACAACAATGAGCAGTTCTTC
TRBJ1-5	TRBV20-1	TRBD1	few	CSARETGVNQPQHF	TGCAGTGCTAGGGAGACAGGGGTTAATCAGCCCCAGCATTTT
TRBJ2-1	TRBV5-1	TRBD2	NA	CASSGRDAYNEQFF	TGCGCCAGCAGCGGGAGGGACGCCTACAATGAGCAGTTCTTC
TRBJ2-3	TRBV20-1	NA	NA	CSARGVAAGPTDTQYF	TGCAGTGCTAGAGGGGTCGCGGCGGGACCCACAGATACGCAGTATTTT
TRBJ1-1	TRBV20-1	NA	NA	CSAREDPELNTEAFF	TGCAGTGCTAGGGAGGATCCCGAATTGAACACTGAAGCTTTCTTT